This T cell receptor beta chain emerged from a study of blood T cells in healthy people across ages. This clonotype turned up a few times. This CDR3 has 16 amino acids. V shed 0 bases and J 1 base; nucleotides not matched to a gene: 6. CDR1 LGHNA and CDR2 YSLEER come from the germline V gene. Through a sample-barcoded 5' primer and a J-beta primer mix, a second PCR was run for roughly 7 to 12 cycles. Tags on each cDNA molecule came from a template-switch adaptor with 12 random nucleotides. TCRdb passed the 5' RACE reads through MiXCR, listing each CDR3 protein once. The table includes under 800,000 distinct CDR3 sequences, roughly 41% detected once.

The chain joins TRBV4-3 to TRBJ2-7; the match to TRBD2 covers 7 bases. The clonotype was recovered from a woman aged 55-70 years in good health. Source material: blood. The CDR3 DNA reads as TGCGCCAGCAGCCAAGATTGGCTAGCGGTGTCCTACGAGCAGTACTTC. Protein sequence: CASSQDWLAVSYEQYF.